A selection of T cell receptor beta chains follows, all from one sample in a study of T-cell reconstitution after alpha-beta-depleted transplantation in children. MiXCR, applied by TCRdb to the PCR reads, yields one record per CDR3 protein. This table holds about 580,000 distinct CDR3 sequences, under 30% found once. Sample: PBMCs, mostly from graft donor cells, taken 360 days after TCRalphabeta/CD19-depleted stem cell transplant. Source of these receptors: a boy under three years old who had a stem cell transplant for acute myeloid leukemia, so the T cells may come from the graft donor. The CDR3 runs from the conserved cysteine through the conserved F or W. A D gene is named only where the DNA matches it firmly. The size field is filled for only some rows; it gives once, few, many or a size class.

J gene: TRBJ2-3; V gene: TRBV20-1; clone size: few; D gene: TRBD2; CDR3 protein: CSARGLAGALDTQYF; CDR3 DNA: TGCAGTGCTAGGGGACTAGCGGGGGCACTAGATACGCAGTATTTT
J gene: TRBJ2-5; V gene: TRBV6-5; clone size: NA; D gene: NA; CDR3 protein: CASSYSDGGTQYF; CDR3 DNA: TGTGCCAGCAGTTACTCTGATGGGGGGACCCAGTACTTC
J gene: TRBJ2-1; V gene: TRBV28; clone size: NA; D gene: TRBD1; CDR3 protein: CASSLIYRDRVDEQFF; CDR3 DNA: TGTGCCAGCAGTCTGATTTACCGGGACAGGGTCGATGAGCAGTTCTTC
J gene: TRBJ1-2; V gene: TRBV7-9; clone size: NA; D gene: NA; CDR3 protein: CASSLFIMSDYGYTF; CDR3 DNA: TGTGCCAGCAGCTTATTTATCATGAGCGATTATGGCTACACCTTC
J gene: TRBJ2-3; V gene: TRBV6-5; clone size: few; D gene: NA; CDR3 protein: CASSSLSGSDTQYF; CDR3 DNA: TGTGCCAGCAGTTCTCTTTCGGGGTCGGATACGCAGTATTTT
J gene: TRBJ2-7; V gene: TRBV20-1; clone size: few; D gene: NA; CDR3 protein: CSARLGQGGDEQYF; CDR3 DNA: TGCAGTGCTAGACTGGGTCAAGGAGGGGACGAGCAGTACTTC
J gene: TRBJ1-2; V gene: TRBV10-3; clone size: many; D gene: NA; CDR3 protein: CAISPTDPYGYTF; CDR3 DNA: TGTGCCATCAGCCCGACAGATCCCTATGGCTACACCTTC
J gene: TRBJ2-3; V gene: TRBV2; clone size: NA; D gene: NA; CDR3 protein: CASKPSETDTQYF; CDR3 DNA: TGTGCCAGCAAGCCTAGCGAGACAGATACGCAGTATTTT
J gene: TRBJ2-2; V gene: TRBV18; clone size: NA; D gene: NA; CDR3 protein: CASSQYTGELFF; CDR3 DNA: TGTGCCAGCTCTCAATACACCGGGGAGCTGTTTTTT
J gene: TRBJ2-2; V gene: TRBV3-1; clone size: NA; D gene: TRBD2; CDR3 protein: CASSQGSGTSRTTGELFF; CDR3 DNA: TGTGCCAGCAGCCAAGGATCCGGGACTAGCAGGACCACCGGGGAGCTGTTTTTT
J gene: TRBJ1-1; V gene: TRBV12-3/TRBV12-4; clone size: many; D gene: NA; CDR3 protein: CASRADEAFF; CDR3 DNA: TGTGCCAGTCGGGCAGATGAAGCTTTCTTT
J gene: TRBJ2-2; V gene: TRBV18; clone size: many; D gene: NA; CDR3 protein: CASSSAANTGELFF; CDR3 DNA: TGTGCCAGCTCATCAGCGGCGAACACCGGGGAGCTGTTTTTT
J gene: TRBJ2-3; V gene: TRBV6-2/TRBV6-3; clone size: NA; D gene: NA; CDR3 protein: CASSLTGSKDTQYF; CDR3 DNA: TGTGCCAGCAGCCTAACAGGGTCTAAGGATACGCAGTATTTT
J gene: TRBJ1-1; V gene: TRBV19; clone size: NA; D gene: NA; CDR3 protein: CASSRDTVNTEAFF; CDR3 DNA: TGTGCCAGTAGCCGGGACACCGTGAACACTGAAGCTTTCTTT
J gene: TRBJ2-7; V gene: TRBV3-1; clone size: many; D gene: NA; CDR3 protein: CASSRSGPREQYF; CDR3 DNA: TGTGCCAGCAGCCGTTCGGGGCCCCGCGAGCAGTACTTC
J gene: TRBJ2-3; V gene: TRBV20-1; clone size: many; D gene: TRBD2; CDR3 protein: CSASRTSGSTDTQYF; CDR3 DNA: TGCAGTGCTAGTCGCACTAGCGGAAGCACAGATACGCAGTATTTT
J gene: TRBJ2-3; V gene: TRBV3-1; clone size: many; D gene: NA; CDR3 protein: CASSLRTGNTDTQYF; CDR3 DNA: TGTGCCAGCAGCCTCAGGACTGGAAACACAGATACGCAGTATTTT
J gene: TRBJ2-1; V gene: TRBV20-1; clone size: NA; D gene: NA; CDR3 protein: CSASSRTTGQFF; CDR3 DNA: TGCAGTGCTAGCTCCAGGACAACAGGGCAGTTCTTC
J gene: TRBJ2-2; V gene: TRBV18; clone size: NA; D gene: NA; CDR3 protein: CASSPYVVRNTGELFF; CDR3 DNA: TGTGCCAGCTCACCCTACGTCGTCAGGAACACCGGGGAGCTGTTTTTT
J gene: TRBJ2-1; V gene: TRBV4-3; clone size: many; D gene: TRBD2; CDR3 protein: CASSQTSGEQFF; CDR3 DNA: TGCGCCAGCAGCCAGACTAGCGGTGAGCAGTTCTTC